Sequencing of this T cell receptor beta chain was carried out in a study of cytomegalovirus exposure and HLA in healthy donors. Study summary: The same platform as the roughly 670 first-cohort repertoires was used for the 130 or so validation repertoires, a later analysis reported. Study findings and constraints: Over 150 TCR beta chains were listed as cytomegalovirus-associated.

This table comes from immunoSEQ multiplex PCR, and its TCRdb copy is limited to in-frame clones, with some not included. This table has around 52,000 clones, roughly 85% appearing once. This clone has a count of ten or more. The antigen remains unidentified. Deletions cut 4 bases from V and 8 bases from J, with 20 bases between. From germline, CDR1 is SEHNR and CDR2 FQNEAQ (reference sequence). There are 15 residues in the CDR3. The sequence was collected from a woman younger than 45 in good health and CMV-seronegative. The chain couples TRBV7-9 to TRBJ1-2; the D is unclear. The specimen was PBMCs. CDR3 residues: CASSSSNLGPGGYTF. The CDR3 region has the DNA TGTGCCAGCAGCTCTTCCAACCTAGGTCCGGGGGGCTACACCTTC.